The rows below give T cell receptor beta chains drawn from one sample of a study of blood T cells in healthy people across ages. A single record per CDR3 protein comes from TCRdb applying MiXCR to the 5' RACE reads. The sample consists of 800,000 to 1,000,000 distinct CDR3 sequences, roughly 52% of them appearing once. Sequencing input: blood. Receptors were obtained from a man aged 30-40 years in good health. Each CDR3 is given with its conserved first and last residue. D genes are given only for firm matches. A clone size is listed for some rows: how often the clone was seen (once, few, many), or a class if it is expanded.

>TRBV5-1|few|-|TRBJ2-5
CASSLEGSPQETQYF
TGCGCCAGCAGCTTGGAGGGCAGCCCTCAAGAGACCCAGTACTTC
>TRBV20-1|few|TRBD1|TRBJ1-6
CSAREAEGQGGSPLHF
TGCAGTGCTAGGGAAGCGGAGGGACAGGGGGGATCACCCCTCCACTTT
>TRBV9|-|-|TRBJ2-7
CASSVGRNSYEQYF
TGTGCCAGCAGCGTAGGCAGAAACTCCTACGAGCAGTACTTC
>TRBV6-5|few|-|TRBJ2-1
CASSLGMARSHEQFF
TGTGCCAGCAGTCTCGGTATGGCCAGGAGCCATGAGCAGTTCTTC
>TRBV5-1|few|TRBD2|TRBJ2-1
CASSFLSGGATNEQFF
TGCGCCAGCAGCTTCCTTAGCGGGGGGGCGACGAATGAGCAGTTCTTC
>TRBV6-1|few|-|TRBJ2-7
CASSENNGGRNEQYF
TGTGCCAGCAGTGAAAATAACGGGGGGCGGAACGAGCAGTACTTC
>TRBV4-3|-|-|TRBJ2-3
CASREGQRLADTQYF
TGCGCCAGCAGGGAGGGACAGCGATTGGCGGATACGCAGTATTTT
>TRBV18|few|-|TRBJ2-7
CASSPPRAFYEQYF
TGTGCCAGCTCACCACCCAGGGCCTTCTACGAGCAGTACTTC
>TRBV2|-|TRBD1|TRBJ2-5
CASSVGQVGETQYF
TGTGCCAGCAGCGTGGGACAGGTCGGGGAGACCCAGTACTTC
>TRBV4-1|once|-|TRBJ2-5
CASSQVGDGETQYF
TGCGCCAGCAGCCAAGTGGGGGACGGGGAGACCCAGTACTTC
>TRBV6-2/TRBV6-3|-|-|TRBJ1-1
CASSYRQRNGEAFF
TGTGCCAGCAGTTACCGGCAGCGGAATGGTGAAGCTTTCTTT
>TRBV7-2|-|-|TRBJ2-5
CASSLGRAETQYF
TGTGCCAGCAGCTTAGGTCGTGCGGAGACCCAGTACTTC
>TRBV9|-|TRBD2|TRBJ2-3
CASSPARFSGGLSDTQYF
TGTGCCAGCAGCCCAGCACGATTTAGCGGGGGGTTGTCAGATACGCAGTATTTT
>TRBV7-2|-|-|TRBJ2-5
CAGGTELQETQYF
TGTGCCGGAGGGACAGAACTCCAAGAGACCCAGTACTTC
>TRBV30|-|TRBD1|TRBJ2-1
CAHSTGGNEQFF
TGTGCCCACTCGACAGGGGGCAATGAGCAGTTCTTC
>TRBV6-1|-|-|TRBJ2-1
CASSDGPIRSYNEQFF
TGTGCCAGCAGTGATGGGCCCATAAGATCCTACAATGAGCAGTTCTTC
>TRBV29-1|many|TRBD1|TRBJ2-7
CSVRTGPYEQYF
TGCAGCGTGCGGACAGGCCCCTACGAGCAGTACTTC
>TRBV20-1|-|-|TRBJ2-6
CSASQRHGSGANVLTF
TGCAGTGCTAGTCAACGACACGGGTCTGGGGCCAACGTCCTGACTTTC
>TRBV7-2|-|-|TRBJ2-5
CASSLYNNQQETQYF
TGTGCCAGCAGCTTATATAATAACCAACAAGAGACCCAGTACTTC
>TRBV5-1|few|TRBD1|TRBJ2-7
CASSLWTGSDEQYF
TGCGCCAGCAGCTTGTGGACAGGGTCCGACGAGCAGTACTTC
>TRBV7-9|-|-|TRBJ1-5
CASSLGQYNQPQHF
TGTGCCAGCAGCCTGGGCCAGTACAATCAGCCCCAGCATTTT
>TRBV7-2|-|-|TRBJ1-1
CASSLKGLGTEAFF
TGTGCCAGCAGCTTAAAGGGGCTAGGGACTGAAGCTTTCTTT
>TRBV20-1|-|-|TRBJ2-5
CSARTAFQETQYF
TGCAGTGCCCGGACAGCGTTCCAAGAGACCCAGTACTTC
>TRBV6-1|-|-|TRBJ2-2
CASISSAGSTGELFF
TGTGCCAGCATCAGCAGTGCAGGGAGCACCGGGGAGCTGTTTTTT
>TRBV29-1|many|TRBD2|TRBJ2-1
CSVLSGGGYNEQFF
TGCAGCGTTCTTAGCGGGGGGGGGTACAATGAGCAGTTCTTC
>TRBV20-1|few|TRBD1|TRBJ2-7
CSARGTGSSDEQYF
TGCAGTGCTAGAGGGACAGGGAGTTCGGACGAGCAGTACTTC
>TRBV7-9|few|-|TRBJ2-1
CASTWTAIEQFF
TGTGCCAGCACCTGGACAGCTATTGAGCAGTTCTTC
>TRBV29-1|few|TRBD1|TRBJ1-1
CSASGQENTEAFF
TGCAGCGCCTCGGGACAGGAGAACACTGAAGCTTTCTTT
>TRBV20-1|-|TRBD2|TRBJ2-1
CSARDRTSDNDRNEQFF
TGCAGTGCTAGAGATCGCACTAGCGATAATGATCGTAATGAGCAGTTCTTC
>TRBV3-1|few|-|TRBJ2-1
CASSRQQGIDEQFF
TGTGCCAGCAGCCGGCAACAGGGAATCGATGAGCAGTTCTTC
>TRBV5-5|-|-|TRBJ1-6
CASSWTGQNNSPLHF
TGTGCCAGCAGCTGGACGGGGCAGAATAATTCACCCCTCCACTTT
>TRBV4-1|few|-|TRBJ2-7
CASSQEPNNNEQYF
TGCGCCAGCAGCCAAGAACCTAACAACAATGAGCAGTACTTC
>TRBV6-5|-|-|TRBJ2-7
CASSYSTGAASYEQYF
TGTGCCAGCAGTTACTCGACCGGGGCAGCCTCCTACGAGCAGTACTTC
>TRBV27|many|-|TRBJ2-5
CASTRTWGYQTQYF
TGTGCCAGCACACGGACATGGGGGTACCAGACCCAGTACTTC
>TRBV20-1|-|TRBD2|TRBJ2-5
CSAPGLADYNEQYF
TGCAGTGCGCCCGGGCTAGCGGATTACAATGAGCAGTACTTC
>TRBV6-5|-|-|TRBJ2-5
CASRTAAYQETQYF
TGTGCCAGCAGAACCGCAGCGTACCAAGAGACCCAGTACTTC
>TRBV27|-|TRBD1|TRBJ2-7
CASSIGTNYRGSSYEQYF
TGTGCCAGCAGCATCGGAACCAATTACAGGGGCAGCTCCTACGAGCAGTACTTC
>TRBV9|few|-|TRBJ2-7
CASSVGPGQEQYF
TGTGCCAGCAGCGTAGGGCCAGGGCAAGAGCAGTACTTC
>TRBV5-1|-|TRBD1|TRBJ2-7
CASSSGTGESNEQYF
TGCGCCAGCAGCTCCGGGACAGGGGAGTCCAATGAGCAGTACTTC
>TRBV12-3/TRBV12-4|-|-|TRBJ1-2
CASSPGPPDGYTF
TGTGCCAGCAGTCCGGGACCCCCAGATGGCTACACCTTC
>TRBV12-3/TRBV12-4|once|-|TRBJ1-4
CASRGTWDEKLFF
TGTGCCAGTAGGGGGACTTGGGATGAAAAACTGTTTTTT
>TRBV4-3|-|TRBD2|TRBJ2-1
CASSPGTTFGGQFF
TGCGCCAGCAGCCCCGGGACTACCTTCGGTGGGCAGTTCTTC
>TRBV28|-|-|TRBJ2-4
CASSLGGVTIQYF
TGTGCCAGCAGTCTAGGGGGGGTAACCATTCAGTACTTC
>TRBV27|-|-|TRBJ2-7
CASSPSRSSYNEQYF
TGTGCCAGCAGTCCTAGCCGGAGCTCCTACAATGAGCAGTACTTC
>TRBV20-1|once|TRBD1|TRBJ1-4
CSASPGTGNEKLFF
TGCAGTGCTAGCCCCGGGACAGGGAATGAAAAACTGTTTTTT
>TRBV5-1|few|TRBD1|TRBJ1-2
CASSSGTGGGYGYTF
TGCGCCAGCAGCTCCGGAACAGGGGGCGGCTATGGCTACACCTTC
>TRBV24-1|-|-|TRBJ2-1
CATSDAGLPRQFF
TGTGCCACCAGTGATGCAGGACTTCCGCGGCAGTTCTTC
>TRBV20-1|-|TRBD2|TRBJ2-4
CSAFGTSEAKNIQYF
TGCAGTGCTTTCGGGACTAGCGAAGCCAAAAACATTCAGTACTTC
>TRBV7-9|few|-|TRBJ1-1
CASRTGQNTEAFF
TGTGCCAGCAGAACTGGACAGAACACTGAAGCTTTCTTT
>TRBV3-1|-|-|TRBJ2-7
CASSPTSGATNEQYF
TGTGCCAGCAGCCCCACATCCGGGGCGACGAACGAGCAGTACTTC
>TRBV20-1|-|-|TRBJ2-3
CSANRGEGTDTQYF
TGCAGTGCTAACCGCGGGGAAGGGACAGATACGCAGTATTTT
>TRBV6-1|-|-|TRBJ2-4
CASSEVLASIQYF
TGTGCCAGCAGTGAAGTGCTAGCTAGCATTCAGTACTTC
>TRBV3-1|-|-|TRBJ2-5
CASSLPRPRNQETQYF
TGTGCCAGCAGCCTACCGAGACCGAGGAACCAAGAGACCCAGTACTTC